Following are 27 T cell receptor beta chains from one sample sequenced in a study of radiation and T cells in renal cell carcinoma. Profiling relied on immunoSEQ multiplex PCR, and the TCRdb table lists in-frame clones only, not all of them. Counted here are around 46,000 clones, roughly 84% occurring once; the ten biggest clones make up about 31%. Time point in this sample: baseline pretreatment blood. Specified treatment: 15 Gy SBRT to primary tumor, nephrectomy 4 weeks later. The sequencing here drew on blood, taken from a patient whose treatment included radiotherapy and nephrectomy. Every receptor here comes from a woman aged 70-85 years with renal cell carcinoma.

The rearrangement uses TRBV19 and TRBJ2-7; D unresolved. The V and J ends lost 1 base and 5 bases respectively, with 9 bases between them. This CDR3 has 13 residues. CDR1 is LNHDA, CDR2 SQIVND, per germline (reference sequence). DNA of the CDR3: TGTGCCAGTAGTATAGGCCCCCGGGACGAGCAGTACTTC. Its protein product is CASSIGPRDEQYF.

The chain has TRBV4-1 and TRBJ2-5; possibly TRBD2 for D (5 bases). This CDR3 contains 15 residues. Germline CDR1 and CDR2: MGHRA and YSYEKL. V lost 0 bases and J lost 5, with 13 bases in between. CDR3 sequence reads: CASSQDGAVRETQYF. The CDR3, as DNA: TGCGCCAGCAGCCAAGACGGAGCGGTCAGGGAGACCCAGTACTTC.

This clone was observed a handful of times. The V call is TRBV18, the J call TRBJ1-1; unclear D gene. This CDR3 region has 15 residues. V was cut by 9 bases and J by 0 bases, with 17 bases left in between. Looked up from germline, CDR1 is KGHSH and CDR2 is LQKENI. CDR3 loop: CASSQTPGMNTEAFF. The CDR3, as DNA: TGTGCCAGTTCTCAGACCCCGGGGATGAACACTGAAGCTTTCTTT.

This clone appeared a single time. A clone one base away is much larger, so this may be a read error. The gene calls are TRBV2 and TRBJ1-5, with a tentative D call TRBD1 (5 bases). CDR1 and CDR2 (germline): SNHLY, FYNNEI. There are 15 residues in the CDR3. Written as DNA, the CDR3 is TGTGCCGGCAGTGAAGACAGCGATAGCAATCAGCCCCAGCATTTT. Amino acids: CAGSEDSDSNQPQHF. The full variable domain, in which reference TRBV2 and TRBJ1-5 provide the parts outside the CDR3, is EPEVTQTPSHQVTQMGQEVILRCVPISNHLYFYWYRQILGQKVEFLVSFYNNEISEKSEIFDDQFSVERPDGSNFTLKIRSTKLEDSAMYFCAGSEDSDSNQPQHFGDGTRLSIL.

V gene TRBV14 combines with J gene TRBJ1-1; the D gene is possibly TRBD1 (5 bases). V was shortened by 0 bases and J by 6 bases, with 8 bases between the two germline ends. The germline V gene encodes CDR1 SGHDN and CDR2 FVKESK. This CDR3 is 13 amino acids long. This CDR3 is CASSQDRVAEAFF. Written as DNA, the CDR3 is TGTGCCAGCAGCCAAGACAGGGTGGCTGAAGCTTTCTTT. The whole variable domain, remainder taken from reference TRBV14 and TRBJ1-1, is EAGVTQFPSHSVIEKGQTVTLRCDPISGHDNLYWYRRVMGKEIKFLLHFVKESKQDESGMPNNRFLAERTGGTYSTLKVQPAELEDSGVYFCASSQDRVAEAFFGQGTRLTVV.

The chain employs TRBV7-6 and TRBJ2-7; TRBD2 agrees at 8 bases. V lost 5 bases, J lost 5 bases, and 5 bases stayed unmatched. Germline lookup yields CDR1 SGHVS and CDR2 FNYEAQ. The CDR3 is 13 amino acids. Here the CDR3 reads CASSRGLDNEQYF. CDR3 nucleotides: TGTGCCAGCAGCCGGGGACTAGATAACGAGCAGTACTTC.

This clone was found once. V usage is TRBV19 and J usage is TRBJ1-2, with TRBD1 identical over 9 bases. V dropped 6 bases and J dropped 8; count of bases not matched to a gene: 16. The CDR3 sequence is 16 residues long. Germline V gives CDR1 LNHDA, CDR2 SQIVND (reference sequence). The CDR3 DNA follows: TGTGCCAGTAGACTATCCGGGACAGGGCTCCTCTTAGGCTACACCTTC. Residues: CASRLSGTGLLLGYTF. The entire variable domain, with the rest obtained from reference TRBV19 and TRBJ1-2, is as follows: DGGITQSPKYLFRKEGQNVTLSCEQNLNHDAMYWYRQDPGQGLRLIYYSQIVNDFQKGDIAEGYSVSREKKESFPLTVTSAQKNPTAFYLCASRLSGTGLLLGYTFGSGTRLTVV.

The chain links TRBV7-8 to TRBJ1-1; 7 bases are shared with TRBD1. This CDR3 is built from 13 residues. Per the germline V gene, CDR1 is SGHVS and CDR2 is FQNEAQ. V shed 4 bases, J shed 3 bases, and the junction held 2 bases outside the gene matches. The CDR3 sequence is CASSSQGDTEAFF. The CDR3, as DNA: TGTGCCAGCAGCTCTCAGGGGGACACTGAAGCTTTCTTT.

The chain couples TRBV5-1 to TRBJ2-1; D may be TRBD1 (5 bases). Trimming removed 0 bases at V and 2 bases at J, with 9 bases between. The CDR3 sequence is 15 residues long. Germline CDR1 and CDR2: SGHRS and YFSETQ. CDR3 in amino acids: CASSLEAGTYNEQFF. The CDR3 DNA sequence: TGCGCCAGCAGCTTGGAGGCAGGGACCTACAATGAGCAGTTCTTC.

The chain carries TRBV5-1 and TRBJ2-7; TRBD2 is a possible D gene (5 bases). Germline CDR1 SGHRS, CDR2 YFSETQ. There are 14 residues in the CDR3. Trimming removed 2 bases at V and 7 bases at J, with 16 bases between. The CDR3 coding sequence is TGCGCCAGCAGCTTAAGTGACTACCTCCTGGAGCAGTACTTC. This translates into CASSLSDYLLEQYF.

In its sample, this clone was seen once. This chain joins TRBV6-1 and TRBJ2-2; D may be TRBD2 (5 bases). V lost 7 bases and J 8 bases, leaving 20 bases between the germline ends. CDR1 is MNHNS and CDR2 is SASEGT in the germline V gene. This CDR3 is 15 amino acids long. In DNA, the CDR3 is TGTGCCAGCAATTATGACTGGACTTTATCGGGGGAGCTGTTTTTT. This encodes CASNYDWTLSGELFF.

The V and J genes are TRBV28 and TRBJ1-2; possible D gene TRBD1, 6 bases. V lost 6 bases to trimming and J lost 2 bases, with 13 bases between them. The CDR3 has 14 residues. Germline-derived CDR1 and CDR2 are MDHEN and SYDVKM. CDR3 nucleotides: TGTGCCAGCAGACCTCGGACAGCGAACTATGGCTACACCTTC. Its protein product is CASRPRTANYGYTF.

V gene TRBV7-9 combines with J gene TRBJ1-4; D might be TRBD1 (6 bases). The CDR3 has 14 amino acids. CDR1 and CDR2 from the germline V gene are SEHNR and FQNEAQ (reference sequence). The ends were cut back, 5 bases at V and 7 bases at J, with 14 bases in the middle. CDR3 residues: CASSPSGTREKLFF. CDR3 in DNA: TGTGCCAGCAGCCCGTCCGGGACACGTGAAAAACTGTTTTTT. Variable domain in full (rest from reference TRBV7-9 and TRBJ1-4): DTGVSQNPRHKITKRGQNVTFRCDPISEHNRLYWYRQTLGQGPEFLTYFQNEAQLEKSRLLSDRFSAERPKGSFSTLEIQRTEQGDSAMYLCASSPSGTREKLFFGSGTQLSVL.

The chain carries TRBV7-3 and TRBJ1-1; no reliable D call. V lost 4 bases and J 7 bases, leaving 16 bases between the germline ends. The germline CDR1 and CDR2 sequences are SGHTA and FQGTGA. The CDR3 is made up of 14 amino acids. The chain's CDR3 is CASSSQAGSDEAFF. CDR3 coding DNA: TGTGCCAGCAGCTCCCAGGCCGGGTCAGATGAAGCTTTCTTT.

The genes are TRBV7-7 and TRBJ2-1; 9 bases match TRBD1. This CDR3 comprises 15 residues. Germline CDR1 and CDR2: SSHAT and FNYEAQ (reference sequence). V trimming: 5 bases; J trimming: 8 bases; junction bases outside the gene matches: 10. CDR3 loop: CASSPSGTGNDEQFF. DNA for the CDR3: TGTGCCAGCAGCCCCTCCGGGACAGGGAATGATGAGCAGTTCTTC.

The V call is TRBV6-4, the J call TRBJ2-2; D unclear. V was pared by 7 bases and J by 1 base, with 4 bases between. Per the germline V gene, CDR1 is MRHNA and CDR2 is SNTAGT. The CDR3 totals 12 residues. CDR3 DNA: TGTGCCAGCAAAGGGAACACCGGGGAGCTGTTTTTT. It yields the protein CASKGNTGELFF.

The chain has TRBV6-5 and TRBJ2-7; 11 bases fit TRBD1. CDR1 is MNHEY and CDR2 is SVGAGI in the germline V gene. CDR3 length: 15 amino acids. The V and J ends lost 5 bases and 7 bases, in that order; junction bases with no gene match: 10. The CDR3 sequence: CASSQGQGARREQYF. As DNA, the CDR3 is TGTGCCAGCAGTCAAGGACAGGGGGCACGTCGAGAGCAGTACTTC.

This clone appeared a few times. The chain couples TRBV2 to TRBJ2-6; D uncertain. Trimming removed 7 bases at V and 1 base at J, with 5 bases between. The CDR3 spans 13 residues. CDR1 SNHLY and CDR2 FYNNEI come from the germline V gene. CDR3 coding DNA: TGTGCCAGCACCCTGTCTGGGGCCAACGTCCTGACTTTC. Protein: CASTLSGANVLTF.

The J gene is TRBJ2-5, the V gene TRBV7-9; 10 bases are a match to TRBD2. Germline V gives CDR1 SEHNR, CDR2 FQNEAQ (reference sequence). This CDR3 spans 17 amino acids. After removal of 2 bases from V and 5 bases from J, the junction contained 11 bases not matched to a gene. The chain's CDR3 is CASSLSLLAGRRETQYF. CDR3 nucleotides: TGTGCCAGCAGCTTAAGTTTACTAGCGGGGCGTCGGGAGACCCAGTACTTC. Complete variable domain (other parts from reference TRBV7-9 and TRBJ2-5): DTGVSQNPRHKITKRGQNVTFRCDPISEHNRLYWYRQTLGQGPEFLTYFQNEAQLEKSRLLSDRFSAERPKGSFSTLEIQRTEQGDSAMYLCASSLSLLAGRRETQYFGPGTRLLVL.

In this sample, this clone turned up a few times. The chain recombines TRBV14 with TRBJ1-4; 9 bases are a match to TRBD1. Per the germline V gene, CDR1 is SGHDN and CDR2 is FVKESK. The J segment lost 7 bases and the V segment lost 4 bases, leaving 4 bases of the junction unmatched. The CDR3 has 14 amino acids. This CDR3 reads CASSPRTGVEKLFF. As DNA, the CDR3 is TGTGCCAGCAGCCCCAGGACAGGGGTTGAAAAACTGTTTTTT.

The V call is TRBV20-1, the J call TRBJ1-2; D call uncertain. The germline gives CDR1 DFQATT, CDR2 SNEGSKA (reference sequence). V lost 0 bases and J 8 bases, leaving 7 bases between the germline ends. The CDR3 consists of 11 residues. As DNA, the CDR3 is TGCAGTGCTAGAGATTCGGGGGGCTACACCTTC. As protein: CSARDSGGYTF.

This chain connects TRBV6-6 to TRBJ1-5; D gene uncertain. Germline V CDR1 and CDR2: MNHNY, SVGAGI (reference sequence). Trimming stripped 2 bases from V and 2 bases from J, with 10 bases between. The CDR3 length is 15 residues. As DNA, the CDR3 is TGTGCCAGCAGTTACAGGGTGGTCGGCAATCAGCCCCAGCATTTT. Protein sequence: CASSYRVVGNQPQHF.

The CDR3 is CASSGEIAGEGDTQYF. In DNA form, the CDR3 reads TGTGCCAGCAGCGGAGAGATAGCGGGTGAGGGAGATACGCAGTATTTT. The chain couples TRBV7-8 to TRBJ2-3, with TRBD2 matching over 7 bases. Germline CDR1 is SGHVS and CDR2 is FQNEAQ. Trimming cost V 5 bases and J 5 bases; bases outside gene matches: 13. This CDR3 comprises 16 residues.

Written as DNA, the CDR3 is TGTGCCAGTAGGGAGATCTGGACAAGGACAGAGGGAGGAGGTGGCTACACCTTC. This gives the protein CASREIWTRTEGGGGYTF. J is TRBJ1-2 and V is TRBV19; tentatively, D is TRBD1 (6 bases). The V and J ends lost 6 bases and 7 bases respectively, with 30 bases between them. CDR1 and CDR2 (germline): LNHDA, SQIVND (reference sequence). The CDR3 consists of 18 residues. Complete variable domain (other parts from reference TRBV19 and TRBJ1-2): DGGITQSPKYLFRKEGQNVTLSCEQNLNHDAMYWYRQDPGQGLRLIYYSQIVNDFQKGDIAEGYSVSREKKESFPLTVTSAQKNPTAFYLCASREIWTRTEGGGGYTFGSGTRLTVV.

The gene calls are TRBV19 and TRBJ2-2; 8 bases match TRBD2. Germline CDR1 and CDR2: LNHDA and SQIVND (reference sequence). Germline trimming cut 2 bases from V and 4 bases from J; bases unmatched to any gene: 3. The CDR3 has 15 residues. The CDR3 spells CASSIRSGSTGELFF. The CDR3, as DNA: TGTGCCAGTAGTATACGAAGCGGGAGCACCGGGGAGCTGTTTTTT.

The chain couples TRBV19 to TRBJ1-5; D perhaps matches TRBD1 (5 bases). Trimming shortened V by 1 base and J by 9 bases, and 13 bases separated the two germline ends. The CDR3 runs 14 residues. In germline, CDR1 is LNHDA, CDR2 SQIVND (reference sequence). For the CDR3, the DNA is TGTGCCAGTAGTATAGGGGGCACATACCGGCCCCAGCATTTT. It specifies CASSIGGTYRPQHF.

The chain links TRBV12-5 to TRBJ1-4; perhaps TRBD1 as D (6 bases). The CDR3 loop spans 14 amino acids. Germline V gene lookup returns CDR1 LGHNT and CDR2 FRNRAP. V was shortened by 4 bases and J by 2 bases, with 8 bases between the two germline ends. CDR3 in DNA: TGTGCTAGTGGTTCGAGGGGGACTAATGAAAAACTGTTTTTT. Protein product: CASGSRGTNEKLFF.